This entry lists 19 T cell receptor beta chains sequenced from one sample in a study of shared clonotypes between healthy human individuals. Naive CD8 populations comprised CD45RO-negative cells positively selected for CCR7, excluding terminally differentiated effector memory CD45RA+ cells. Produced via immunoSEQ multiplex PCR; TCRdb's table is partial and in-frame only. The sample contains around 620,000 clones, 85% to 95% of which appear only once. Sequencing input: naive CD8+ T cells sorted from blood. These receptors were collected from a woman in her 30s in good health.

The chain recombines TRBV18 with TRBJ2-7; the D is unclear. CDR1 is KGHSH and CDR2 is LQKENI in the germline V gene. The CDR3 is 16 amino acids. V lost 1 base and J lost 2, with 15 bases in between. Here the CDR3 reads CASSPRRASSPYEQYF. The CDR3 bases are TGTGCCAGCTCACCACGTAGGGCTTCAAGCCCCTACGAGCAGTACTTC.

The V gene is TRBV28, the J gene TRBJ1-1, with D unresolved. V was trimmed by 1 base and J by 0 bases, leaving 6 bases between them. This CDR3 is built from 14 residues. Germline lookup yields CDR1 MDHEN and CDR2 SYDVKM. CDR3 DNA sequence: TGTGCCAGCAGTTTATTCCGGTTGAACACTGAAGCTTTCTTT. This codes for CASSLFRLNTEAFF.

V is TRBV28 and J is TRBJ2-7; 9 bases match TRBD2. This CDR3 has 12 residues. V trimming: 7 bases; J trimming: 11 bases; junction bases outside the gene matches: 9. Germline lookup yields CDR1 MDHEN and CDR2 SYDVKM. The CDR3 here is CASTRLAAGKYF. CDR3 DNA sequence: TGTGCCAGCACGAGACTAGCGGCCGGAAAGTACTTC.

The chain links TRBV27 to TRBJ1-2; no firm D call. V lost 2 bases and J 6 bases, leaving 16 bases between the germline ends. The CDR3 is 15 residues long. Germline CDR1 is MNHEY and CDR2 is SMNVEV (reference sequence). The CDR3 DNA reads as TGTGCCAGCAGTTTAACGGGTCTCATAACCAATGGCTACACCTTC. This codes for CASSLTGLITNGYTF.

This rearrangement joins TRBV19 to TRBJ1-1, with D uncertain. With 2 bases removed from V and 1 base from J, the gap between germline ends came to 5 bases. There are 13 residues in the CDR3. Germline lookup yields CDR1 LNHDA and CDR2 SQIVND (reference sequence). The CDR3 loop reads CASSIIANTEAFF. The CDR3 nucleotides read TGTGCCAGTAGTATAATCGCGAACACTGAAGCTTTCTTT.

The chain links TRBV7-9 to TRBJ2-2; D may be TRBD2 (5 bases). Trimming left V 5 bases short and J 10 bases short, with 14 bases between. CDR1 SEHNR and CDR2 FQNEAQ come from the germline V gene (reference sequence). This CDR3 has 13 amino acids. The CDR3: CASSGGLGPELFF. In DNA, the CDR3 is TGTGCCAGCAGCGGCGGACTCGGCCCGGAGCTGTTTTTT.

The chain has TRBV7-9 and TRBJ2-1; tentatively, D is TRBD1 or TRBD2 (6 bases each). The V end lost 2 bases, the J end lost 4 bases, and 21 bases lay between the germline ends. CDR1 SEHNR and CDR2 FQNEAQ come from the germline V gene (reference sequence). CDR3 length: 18 residues. The CDR3 DNA follows: TGTGCCAGCAGCTTAACCACAGGGACTTCCAGCCTTTACAATGAGCAGTTCTTC. Amino acids: CASSLTTGTSSLYNEQFF.

This rearrangement joins TRBV9 to TRBJ2-3, with 7 bases matching TRBD2. With V trimmed by 0 bases and J by 4 bases, 8 bases remained unmatched. CDR1 SGDLS and CDR2 YYNGEE come from the germline V gene. The CDR3 covers 16 residues. CDR3 sequence: CASSVVGAGSADTQYF. The CDR3 DNA reads as TGTGCCAGCAGCGTAGTCGGAGCGGGGAGCGCAGATACGCAGTATTTT.

The CDR3 reads CASMGLAGVSNEQFF. CDR3 DNA: TGTGCCAGCATGGGACTAGCGGGAGTATCCAATGAGCAGTTCTTC. This chain uses TRBV6-4 with TRBJ2-1; TRBD2 matches 14 bases. V was clipped by 7 bases and J by 6 bases; unmatched bases: 5. The CDR3 spans 15 residues. Germline CDR1 is MRHNA and CDR2 is SNTAGT.

This chain connects TRBV6-5 to TRBJ2-1; D may be TRBD1 (5 bases). V was clipped by 2 bases and J by 8 bases, with 19 bases between them. Germline CDR1 and CDR2: MNHEY and SVGAGI. CDR3 length: 16 residues. This CDR3 is CASSYEWGSAEDEQFF. CDR3 nucleotides: TGTGCCAGCAGTTACGAATGGGGCTCTGCTGAGGATGAGCAGTTCTTC.

V and J are TRBV7-8 and TRBJ2-7; a possible D gene is TRBD2 (5 bases). This CDR3 comprises 15 residues. CDR1 and CDR2 from the germline V gene are SGHVS and FQNEAQ. Trimming removed 2 bases at V and 0 bases at J, with 11 bases between. CDR3 loop: CASSLRGPISYEQYF. The CDR3 DNA reads as TGTGCCAGCAGCTTACGGGGTCCGATCTCCTACGAGCAGTACTTC.

This clone was observed a few times. V gene TRBV7-8 combines with J gene TRBJ2-7; 7 bases match TRBD2. The CDR3 totals 15 residues. The V segment lost 1 base and the J segment 2 bases; nucleotides outside the gene matches: 5. Per germline, CDR1 SGHVS and CDR2 FQNEAQ. In DNA form, the CDR3 reads TGTGCCAGCAGCTTAGTGTGGCGGGAGACCTACGAGCAGTACTTC. This sequence encodes CASSLVWRETYEQYF.

V usage is TRBV6-1 and J usage is TRBJ2-3, with unresolved D. The ends were cut back, 0 bases at V and 0 bases at J, with 10 bases in the middle. The CDR3 sequence is 16 residues long. Looked up from germline, CDR1 is MNHNS and CDR2 is SASEGT. The CDR3 DNA sequence: TGTGCCAGCAGTGAAGCGCCAGGCCTCAGCACAGATACGCAGTATTTT. It yields the protein CASSEAPGLSTDTQYF.

J is TRBJ1-1 and V is TRBV7-6; no definite D call. The V end lost 5 bases, the J end lost 1 base, and 11 bases lay between the germline ends. CDR3 size: 14 residues. From germline, CDR1 is SGHVS and CDR2 FNYEAQ. In DNA form, the CDR3 reads TGTGCCAGCAGCCTAAAGGAGGGGAACACTGAAGCTTTCTTT. Translated: CASSLKEGNTEAFF.

The V and J genes are TRBV5-8 and TRBJ2-1; 7 bases agree with TRBD2. Germline V gives CDR1 SGHTS, CDR2 YDEGEE. With V trimmed by 3 bases and J by 8 bases, 17 bases remained unmatched. This CDR3 has 17 residues. The CDR3 protein is CASSSGSEGLVWDEQFF. The DNA of the CDR3 is TGTGCCAGCAGCTCTGGATCGGAAGGACTAGTCTGGGATGAGCAGTTCTTC.

The chain recombines TRBV5-1 with TRBJ2-3; D is unresolved. Between the trimmed V and J ends, which lost 3 bases and 4 bases, there was a span of 18 bases. In germline, CDR1 is SGHRS, CDR2 YFSETQ. The CDR3 is 16 amino acids. The CDR3 nucleotides read TGCGCCAGCAGCTCGCAGGTAACCCGGGTGGCAGATACGCAGTATTTT. Translation gives CASSSQVTRVADTQYF. The full variable domain, its missing parts supplied by reference TRBV5-1 and TRBJ2-3, is KAGVTQTPRYLIKTRGQQVTLSCSPISGHRSVSWYQQTPGQGLQFLFEYFSETQRNKGNFPGRFSGRQFSNSRSEMNVSTLELGDSALYLCASSSQVTRVADTQYFGPGTRLTVL.

This chain links TRBV9 with TRBJ2-1, with 8 bases identical to TRBD2. Unmatched junction bases numbered 5, after V lost 0 bases and J lost 3 bases. The CDR3 has 16 residues. CDR1 and CDR2 from the germline V gene are SGDLS and YYNGEE. The CDR3 coding sequence is TGTGCCAGCAGCGTAGTTCCTAGCGGGCTCTACAATGAGCAGTTCTTC. Its translation is CASSVVPSGLYNEQFF.

The chain carries TRBV5-6 and TRBJ2-4, with D maybe TRBD1 (6 bases). Per germline, CDR1 SGHDT and CDR2 YYEEEE. V was clipped by 2 bases and J by 2 bases, with 11 bases between them. CDR3 length: 15 amino acids. In DNA form, the CDR3 reads TGTGCCAGCAGCTTACAGGGTGAATCCAAAAACATTCAGTACTTC. This translates into CASSLQGESKNIQYF. The whole variable domain, filled in from reference TRBV5-6 and TRBJ2-4, reads DAGVTQSPTHLIKTRGQQVTLRCSPKSGHDTVSWYQQALGQGPQFIFQYYEEEERQRGNFPDRFSGHQFPNYSSELNVNALLLGDSALYLCASSLQGESKNIQYFGAGTRLSVL.

V and J are TRBV7-9 and TRBJ2-1, with 7 bases fitting TRBD2. CDR3 length: 15 residues. Germline CDR1 and CDR2: SEHNR and FQNEAQ (reference sequence). V dropped 5 bases and J dropped 6; count of bases not matched to a gene: 10. The CDR3 region is CASSHPGAGVNEQFF. The CDR3 bases are TGTGCCAGCAGCCACCCTGGGGCGGGGGTCAATGAGCAGTTCTTC.